In its sample, the clone carrying this TCR beta chain was seen a few times. Its antigen is undetermined. This sample stems from a study of response to subunit inactivated influenza vaccine. Study-level findings and limits: Authors suggested each seasonal flu vaccination may recruit only limited numbers of new T cells.

MiXCR, run by TCRdb on the RT-PCR reads, gives a single entry per CDR3 protein. Of about 700,000 distinct CDR3 sequences listed, approximately 14% are singletons. This CDR3 has 15 amino acids. Germline values: CDR1 SEHNR, CDR2 FQNEAQ (reference sequence). V shed 7 bases, J shed 4 bases, and the junction held 8 bases outside the gene matches. The source was PBMCs from blood, collected less than 15 days before vaccination. The receptor comes from a middle-aged man who received an inactivated influenza vaccine. The rearrangement uses TRBV7-9 and TRBJ2-1, with 9 bases that match TRBD2. The DNA of the CDR3 is TGTGCCAGCACCTTTTCCAGCGGGAGGTACAATGAGCAGTTCTTC. This gives the protein CASTFSSGRYNEQFF.